These 22 T cell receptor beta chains came from one sample sequenced in a study of control samples from healthy donors and cancer patients. Assay used: immunoSEQ multiplex PCR; TCRdb lists only in-frame clones, some missing. The sample carries over 150,000 clones, less than 95% recorded once. The sequencing input was PBMCs. Receptors originate from a man between 60 and 75 years old with colorectal cancer.

The V call is TRBV10-3, the J call TRBJ2-3; tentatively, D is TRBD2 (6 bases). V lost 7 bases to trimming and J lost 1 base, with 15 bases between them. Germline V gives CDR1 ENHRY, CDR2 SYGVKD. The CDR3 is 15 residues long. DNA for the CDR3: TGTGCCATCATCGCAGACGGGGGAGGCACAGATACGCAGTATTTT. This codes for CAIIADGGGTDTQYF.

The chain uses TRBV2 and TRBJ2-1; 9 nucleotides match TRBD2. Germline V CDR1 and CDR2: SNHLY, FYNNEI. Trimming cost V 4 bases and J 5 bases; bases outside gene matches: 12. This CDR3 comprises 17 residues. CDR3 bases: TGTGCCAGCAGTGCGCCGCGGGGGGGCCAGAGACACAATGAGCAGTTCTTC. It specifies CASSAPRGGQRHNEQFF. Based on the CDR3 plus reference TRBV2 and TRBJ2-1, the full variable domain is EPEVTQTPSHQVTQMGQEVILRCVPISNHLYFYWYRQILGQKVEFLVSFYNNEISEKSEIFDDQFSVERPDGSNFTLKIRSTKLEDSAMYFCASSAPRGGQRHNEQFFGPGTRLTVL.

Details on this clone: The sample carries other DNA sequences with the same CDR3. The chain combines TRBV27 with TRBJ2-7; D not resolved. CDR3 length: 14 residues. The V gene's germline CDR1 is MNHEY and CDR2 SMNVEV (reference sequence). V dropped 3 bases and J dropped 0 bases, with 9 bases sitting between them. As DNA, the CDR3 is TGTGCCAGCAGTTTCCGCGGAAGCTCCTACGAGCAGTACTTC. Translated: CASSFRGSSYEQYF.

In this sample, this clone turned up once. The chain has TRBV6-5 and TRBJ1-1, with D unclear. Looked up from germline, CDR1 is MNHEY and CDR2 is SVGAGI. Between the trimmed V and J ends, which lost 9 bases and 4 bases, there was a span of 15 bases. CDR3 length: 13 amino acids. DNA of the CDR3: TGTGCCAGTCAAAATCAAGTGGCCACTGAAGCTTTCTTT. It codes for CASQNQVATEAFF.

The V and J genes are TRBV7-2 and TRBJ1-1, with 8 bases that match TRBD1. Trimming removed 7 bases from V and 0 bases from J; junction bases left unmatched: 10. CDR1 and CDR2 from the germline V gene are SGHTA and FQGNSA. CDR3 length equals 16 residues. This chain's CDR3 is CASTLGQGAMNTEAFF. The CDR3 region has the DNA TGTGCCAGCACTTTAGGCCAGGGGGCCATGAACACTGAAGCTTTCTTT.

The genes are TRBV18 and TRBJ1-1; no clear D gene. V was shortened by 2 bases and J by 0 bases, with 10 bases between the two germline ends. CDR3 size: 15 residues. Germline CDR1 and CDR2: KGHSH and LQKENI. The CDR3 region is CASSPEVNMNTEAFF. The CDR3 coding sequence is TGTGCCAGCTCACCAGAGGTAAACATGAACACTGAAGCTTTCTTT. The full variable domain, rest sourced from reference TRBV18 and TRBJ1-1, is NAGVMQNPRHLVRRRGQEARLRCSPMKGHSHVYWYRQLPEEGLKFMVYLQKENIIDESGMPKERFSAEFPKEGPSILRIQQVVRGDSAAYFCASSPEVNMNTEAFFGQGTRLTVV.

The chain carries TRBV6-5 and TRBJ1-1; TRBD1 matches 8 bases. Germline V CDR1 and CDR2: MNHEY, SVGAGI. The CDR3 runs 16 residues. Trimming removed 2 bases from V and 0 bases from J; junction bases left unmatched: 5. CDR3 sequence: CASSYDQGALNTEAFF. For the CDR3, the DNA is TGTGCCAGCAGTTACGACCAGGGGGCCTTGAACACTGAAGCTTTCTTT.

The V and J genes are TRBV7-9 and TRBJ2-7, with D tentatively TRBD1 (5 bases). The CDR3 length is 16 residues. CDR1 and CDR2 (germline): SEHNR, FQNEAQ (reference sequence). V lost 1 base and J 3 bases, leaving 16 bases between the germline ends. The CDR3 region is CASSLEVYGQGYEQYF. The CDR3 DNA reads TGTGCCAGCAGCTTAGAGGTTTATGGGCAGGGCTACGAGCAGTACTTC.

The chain employs TRBV24-1 and TRBJ2-5; 9 nucleotides align to TRBD1. This CDR3 spans 17 amino acids. Germline lookup yields CDR1 KGHDR and CDR2 SFDVKD. The junction had 13 bases not matched to a gene; V was cut back by 4 bases and J by 5 bases. The CDR3 nucleotides are TGTGCCACCAGTGAACCCACAGGACAGGGGACCGAGGAGACCCAGTACTTC. The encoded protein is CATSEPTGQGTEETQYF.

The rearrangement links TRBV15 to TRBJ2-2; 11 bases map to TRBD2. This CDR3 spans 17 amino acids. Germline V gene data show CDR1 as LNHNV and CDR2 as YYDKDF (reference sequence). Unmatched junction bases numbered 6, after V lost 3 bases and J lost 3 bases. CDR3 DNA: TGTGCCACCAGCAGGGCACTAGCGGGGGTAGACACCGGGGAGCTGTTTTTT. It yields the protein CATSRALAGVDTGELFF.

V usage is TRBV24-1 and J usage is TRBJ1-1; maybe TRBD1 (6 bases). This CDR3 region has 13 residues. The germline CDR1 and CDR2 sequences are KGHDR and SFDVKD. With 5 bases removed from V and 4 bases from J, the gap between germline ends came to 10 bases. For the CDR3, the DNA is TGTGCCACCAGTGCACAGGGTGGCACTGAAGCTTTCTTT. Its translation: CATSAQGGTEAFF.

CDR3 residues: CASSLLDTYNEQFF. CDR3 DNA: TGCGCCAGCAGCTTACTAGATACCTACAATGAGCAGTTCTTC. The V gene is TRBV5-1, the J gene TRBJ2-1; a weak D match, TRBD2 (5 bases). The CDR3 consists of 14 residues. Trimming pared 2 bases from V and 2 bases from J, leaving 8 bases between. Looked up from germline, CDR1 is SGHRS and CDR2 is YFSETQ.

A single count supports this clone. The chain is built from TRBV11-2 and TRBJ2-3, with D possibly matching TRBD2 (6 bases). Trimming removed 2 bases from V and 5 bases from J, with 17 bases in between. The CDR3 extends over 16 amino acids. Germline V lookup: CDR1 SGHAT, CDR2 FQNNGV. In DNA form, the CDR3 reads TGTGCCAGCAGCTTAAGGGAGGCCAGCCGAATAGATACGCAGTATTTT. Translating it yields CASSLREASRIDTQYF.

The chain links TRBV7-2 to TRBJ1-2; 9 bases line up with TRBD1. Germline V gene sequence: CDR1 SGHTA, CDR2 FQGNSA. The J segment lost 7 bases and the V segment lost 5 bases, leaving 5 bases of the junction unmatched. This CDR3 has 13 residues. CDR3: CASSPQGAGGYTF. Here the CDR3 DNA reads TGTGCCAGCAGCCCACAGGGGGCCGGTGGCTACACCTTC.

The rearrangement uses TRBV5-1 and TRBJ2-6; the D gene is possibly TRBD1 (5 bases). V was cut by 3 bases and J by 4 bases, with 11 bases left in between. Germline CDR1 SGHRS, CDR2 YFSETQ. The CDR3 is 15 amino acids. The CDR3 region is CASSSRVSGANVLTF. The CDR3 nucleotides are TGCGCCAGCAGCTCCAGGGTCTCCGGGGCCAACGTCCTGACTTTC.

The genes are TRBV6-2 or TRBV6-3 and TRBJ1-1; TRBD1 matches at 7 bases. The CDR3 is 15 residues long. V shed 1 base and J 9 bases; nucleotides not matched to a gene: 11. Germline V CDR1 and CDR2: MNHEY, SVGEGT. The CDR3 spells CASSYYGQARLQAFF. The CDR3, as DNA: TGTGCCAGCAGTTACTATGGACAGGCTCGTTTACAAGCTTTCTTT.

The rearrangement links TRBV7-9 to TRBJ1-2, with TRBD1 identical over 10 bases. The CDR3 totals 14 residues. Trimming at V came to 5 bases and at J to 8 bases, leaving 8 bases not matched to a gene. Per germline, CDR1 SEHNR and CDR2 FQNEAQ (reference sequence). The CDR3 coding sequence is TGTGCCAGCAGCCCTGTGACGACAGGGGGCGGCTACACCTTC. It codes for CASSPVTTGGGYTF.

This clone was recorded a few times. The genes are TRBV19 and TRBJ2-2, with D hard to call. This CDR3 comprises 14 residues. With 5 bases removed from V and 4 bases from J, the gap between germline ends came to 11 bases. Germline values: CDR1 LNHDA, CDR2 SQIVND (reference sequence). As DNA, the CDR3 is TGTGCCAGTAGTCGGACGGGCCCCACCGGGGAGCTGTTTTTT. Translating gives CASSRTGPTGELFF.

This clone was seen only once. The CDR3 DNA follows: TGTGCCAGCAGCCCGAGACAGGGGCCTTCCACAGATACGCAGTATTTT. Translating it yields CASSPRQGPSTDTQYF. The chain links TRBV9 to TRBJ2-3; 8 nucleotides agree with TRBD1. Germline V gene data show CDR1 as SGDLS and CDR2 as YYNGEE. This CDR3 contains 16 residues. The V gene end was trimmed by 4 bases and the J gene end by 2 bases; junction bases not matched to a gene: 9.

V and J are TRBV4-2 and TRBJ2-5, with 14 bases matching TRBD2. V trimming: 1 base; J trimming: 5 bases; junction bases outside the gene matches: 9. The CDR3 is 18 residues long. Germline lookup yields CDR1 LGHNA and CDR2 YNFKEQ. CDR3 bases: TGTGCCAGCAGCCAAGGAGGGACTAGCGGGGGCTACGGGGAGACCCAGTACTTC. Its protein is CASSQGGTSGGYGETQYF.

The rearrangement uses TRBV7-2 and TRBJ1-1; D not resolved. Trimming left V 3 bases short and J 2 bases short, with 10 bases between. There are 14 residues in the CDR3. Germline V CDR1 and CDR2: SGHTA, FQGNSA. DNA for the CDR3: TGTGCCAGCAGCTTTAACGGCTACAACACTGAAGCTTTCTTT. Amino acids: CASSFNGYNTEAFF.

The chain uses TRBV11-2 and TRBJ1-1, with TRBD1 matching 8 bases. CDR1 and CDR2 from the germline V gene are SGHAT and FQNNGV. The CDR3 has 16 residues. With 5 bases clipped from V and 0 bases from J, the junction kept 8 bases outside the gene matches. Written as DNA, the CDR3 is TGTGCCAGCAGCCTTAGACAGGGGAGCATGAACACTGAAGCTTTCTTT. Translation: CASSLRQGSMNTEAFF. Full variable domain (missing parts from reference TRBV11-2 and TRBJ1-1): EAGVAQSPRYKIIEKRQSVAFWCNPISGHATLYWYQQILGQGPKLLIQFQNNGVVDDSQLPKDRFSAERLKGVDSTLKIQPAKLEDSAVYLCASSLRQGSMNTEAFFGQGTRLTVV.